Presented here are 8 T cell receptor beta chains from one specimen sequenced in a study of cytomegalovirus exposure and HLA in healthy donors (TCRdb year 2017). Preparation of the library involved the immunoSEQ multiplex PCR assay. In its TCRdb copy, this immuneACCESS table keeps in-frame sequences only and misses some clones. Where compared with another copy, unresolved V genes explain less than half of these, and the others have no known cause. The sample table records roughly 120,000 clones; roughly 82% of these occur just once. The ten biggest clones cover roughly 5.3% of the sample. The specimen sequenced was PBMCs. These receptors came from a young man in good health and CMV-seronegative.

This clone was seen more than once but under ten times. The rearrangement joins TRBV30 to TRBJ1-5; D is possibly TRBD1 (6 bases). Germline CDR1 GTSNPN, CDR2 SVGIG (reference sequence). Trimming removed 6 bases at V and 6 bases at J, with 15 bases between. This CDR3 contains 13 residues. The CDR3 loop is CACKGGPGQPQHF. Here the CDR3 DNA reads TGTGCCTGCAAAGGGGGTCCTGGTCAGCCCCAGCATTTT.

The rearrangement links TRBV11-2 to TRBJ2-7; TRBD1 agrees at 9 bases. CDR1 is SGHAT, CDR2 FQNNGV, per germline. The junction had 5 bases not matched to a gene; V was cut back by 3 bases and J by 5 bases. This CDR3 is built from 14 residues. This CDR3 reads CASSFRDRVHEQYF. The CDR3 DNA is TGTGCCAGCAGCTTTCGGGACAGGGTTCACGAGCAGTACTTC. The full variable domain, rest sourced from reference TRBV11-2 and TRBJ2-7, is EAGVAQSPRYKIIEKRQSVAFWCNPISGHATLYWYQQILGQGPKLLIQFQNNGVVDDSQLPKDRFSAERLKGVDSTLKIQPAKLEDSAVYLCASSFRDRVHEQYFGPGTRLTVT.

V is TRBV19 and J is TRBJ2-1; possibly TRBD1 for D (7 bases). Germline CDR1 LNHDA, CDR2 SQIVND (reference sequence). Trimming removed 5 bases from V and 8 bases from J, with 13 bases in between. There are 13 residues in the CDR3. The CDR3 bases are TGTGCCAGTAGTTCCCAGGGGGGACATGAGCAGTTCTTC. This encodes CASSSQGGHEQFF. The entire variable domain, with the rest obtained from reference TRBV19 and TRBJ2-1, is as follows: DGGITQSPKYLFRKEGQNVTLSCEQNLNHDAMYWYRQDPGQGLRLIYYSQIVNDFQKGDIAEGYSVSREKKESFPLTVTSAQKNPTAFYLCASSSQGGHEQFFGPGTRLTVL.

This clone was seen just once. The rearrangement uses TRBV7-9 and TRBJ2-1; 9 bases line up with TRBD2. Germline V gene sequence: CDR1 SEHNR, CDR2 FQNEAQ (reference sequence). The V and J ends lost 1 base and 6 bases, in that order; junction bases with no gene match: 7. CDR3 length equals 16 residues. The CDR3 region is CASSLGRTSDGNEQFF. The CDR3 nucleotides read TGTGCCAGCAGCTTAGGTAGGACTAGCGATGGCAATGAGCAGTTCTTC. The full variable domain, completed using reference TRBV7-9 and TRBJ2-1, is DTGVSQNPRHKITKRGQNVTFRCDPISEHNRLYWYRQTLGQGPEFLTYFQNEAQLEKSRLLSDRFSAERPKGSFSTLEIQRTEQGDSAMYLCASSLGRTSDGNEQFFGPGTRLTVL.

This chain links TRBV15 with TRBJ2-6, with D unresolved. Trimming took 5 bases from V and 0 from J, leaving 5 bases between them. In germline, CDR1 is LNHNV, CDR2 YYDKDF (reference sequence). This CDR3 region has 14 residues. CDR3 in amino acids: CATSADSGANVLTF. The DNA of the CDR3 is TGTGCCACCAGCGCGGACTCTGGGGCCAACGTCCTGACTTTC.

The chain joins TRBV9 to TRBJ2-3; D gene unclear. Trimming removed 2 bases from V and 2 bases from J, with 15 bases in between. Germline-derived CDR1 and CDR2 are SGDLS and YYNGEE. CDR3 length equals 16 residues. The CDR3 reads CASSVQWSRPTDTQYF. Written as DNA, the CDR3 is TGTGCCAGCAGCGTTCAATGGAGCCGACCCACAGATACGCAGTATTTT.

The chain is built from TRBV10-3 and TRBJ2-1; 10 bases fit TRBD1. The CDR3 runs 15 residues. The V segment lost 8 bases and the J segment 8 bases; nucleotides outside the gene matches: 12. Germline V gene data show CDR1 as ENHRY and CDR2 as SYGVKD. CDR3 region: CAIGRGQGTVYEQFF. The CDR3 nucleotides read TGTGCCATCGGGCGGGGACAGGGGACGGTCTATGAGCAGTTCTTC.

The chain employs TRBV14 and TRBJ1-1; 8 nucleotides match TRBD1. The CDR3 is made up of 15 amino acids. Germline V CDR1 and CDR2: SGHDN, FVKESK. V gave up 1 base and J gave up 10 bases; unmatched junction bases: 11. CDR3 in amino acids: CASSQAGTGLSRAFF. CDR3 in DNA: TGTGCCAGCAGCCAAGCAGGGACAGGATTAAGTCGAGCTTTCTTT.